Presented here are 22 T cell receptor beta chains from one specimen sequenced in a study of cytomegalovirus exposure and HLA in healthy donors. Primers included in the PCR were 60 Vbeta and 13 Jbeta primers. The table came from immunoSEQ multiplex PCR; TCRdb's copy has only in-frame clones and leaves some out. The profile shows fewer than 120,000 clones, around 83% of them singletons. What was sequenced was PBMCs. These receptors all come from a woman aged 55-69 years in good health and CMV-seropositive.

This clone was seen a few times. The gene calls are TRBV6-1 and TRBJ2-1; tentative D call: TRBD2 (5 bases). CDR1 and CDR2 (germline): MNHNS, SASEGT. This CDR3 region has 17 residues. V was pared by 2 bases and J by 4 bases, with 18 bases between. The CDR3 region has the DNA TGTGCCAGCAGTGAACCGCTGGGCGGGCCGCGTTACAATGAGCAGTTCTTC. Encoded protein: CASSEPLGGPRYNEQFF.

The V and J genes are TRBV19 and TRBJ2-1, with 9 bases fitting TRBD1. Germline values: CDR1 LNHDA, CDR2 SQIVND (reference sequence). After removal of 5 bases from V and 1 base from J, the junction contained 3 bases not matched to a gene. The CDR3 is made up of 15 amino acids. Here the CDR3 DNA reads TGTGCCAGTAGTCCCGGGACAGGGTCCTACAATGAGCAGTTCTTC. Its translation: CASSPGTGSYNEQFF.

This clone has a handful of counts. In DNA form, the CDR3 reads TGTGCCAGCTCACCACTTGGACCCGGGGGCCAAGAGACCCAGTACTTC. This translates into CASSPLGPGGQETQYF. The J gene is TRBJ2-5, the V gene TRBV18; tentative D call: TRBD2 (6 bases). Germline V CDR1 and CDR2: KGHSH, LQKENI. V was pared by 1 base and J by 1 base, with 13 bases between. This CDR3 is built from 16 residues.

A single count supports this clone. The CDR3 spells CASSEWGGRYEQYF. The CDR3 coding sequence is TGTGCCAGCAGTGAATGGGGGGGACGCTACGAGCAGTACTTC. This chain connects TRBV2 to TRBJ2-7; 7 nucleotides line up with TRBD2. The CDR3 spans 14 residues. V was clipped by 2 bases and J by 3 bases; unmatched bases: 4. Germline V gene lookup returns CDR1 SNHLY and CDR2 FYNNEI.

V is TRBV19 and J is TRBJ1-5; TRBD1 matches at 7 bases. Germline V lookup: CDR1 LNHDA, CDR2 SQIVND (reference sequence). Trimming took 4 bases from V and 9 from J; bases not matched to a gene: 9. The CDR3 runs to 14 residues. This CDR3 is CASSNRDRAWPQHF. The CDR3, as DNA: TGTGCCAGTAGTAACCGGGACAGAGCGTGGCCCCAGCATTTT.

The gene calls are TRBV9 and TRBJ1-2; D perhaps matches TRBD1 (5 bases). The CDR3 consists of 14 residues. V was clipped by 4 bases and J by 5 bases, with 15 bases between them. CDR1 and CDR2 from the germline V gene are SGDLS and YYNGEE. The CDR3 loop reads CASSPPEGTYGYTF. In DNA form, the CDR3 reads TGTGCCAGCAGCCCCCCGGAGGGGACGTATGGCTACACCTTC.

This clone was seen just once. This rearrangement joins TRBV5-4 to TRBJ2-3; 9 bases fit TRBD2. Unmatched junction bases numbered 12, after V lost 0 bases and J lost 1 base. Germline CDR1 reads SGHNT; CDR2 reads YYREEE (reference sequence). The CDR3 runs 19 residues. The CDR3 protein is CASSLGRRGRGFGTDTQYF. Here the CDR3 DNA reads TGTGCCAGCAGCTTGGGGCGGCGCGGGAGGGGGTTCGGCACAGATACGCAGTATTTT.

J is TRBJ2-1 and V is TRBV5-1; 7 bases map to TRBD1. This CDR3 is built from 15 residues. Germline CDR1 SGHRS, CDR2 YFSETQ. The ends lost 10 bases at V and 8 bases at J; junction bases unmatched: 18. In DNA, the CDR3 is TGCGCCTCCGTGGGGATTGACAGGGAATGGGATGAGCAGTTCTTC. Translation: CASVGIDREWDEQFF.

The rearrangement uses TRBV18 and TRBJ2-1, with 9 bases aligning to TRBD1. The CDR3 covers 14 residues. J gave up 6 bases and V 3 bases, and 3 bases lay outside the gene matches. Germline V gene lookup returns CDR1 KGHSH and CDR2 LQKENI. The CDR3 here is CASSPGTGINEQFF. CDR3 DNA: TGTGCCAGCTCACCTGGGACAGGGATCAATGAGCAGTTCTTC.

V is TRBV6-6 and J is TRBJ1-6, with D possibly TRBD1 on 6 matching bases. Germline CDR1 MNHNY, CDR2 SVGAGI (reference sequence). The CDR3 has 15 residues. With 5 bases removed from V and 4 bases from J, the gap between germline ends came to 12 bases. CDR3 DNA sequence: TGTGCCAGCAGTCCGACGGGACAATATAATTCACCCCTCCACTTT. Its protein product is CASSPTGQYNSPLHF.

The genes are TRBV5-1 and TRBJ1-1; tentative D call: TRBD1 (5 bases). The V gene lost 1 base and the J gene lost 4 bases, with 11 bases spanning the gap. The germline V gene encodes CDR1 SGHRS and CDR2 YFSETQ. The CDR3 has 14 amino acids. CDR3 residues: CASSLLWGGTEAFF. CDR3 nucleotides: TGCGCCAGCAGCTTGCTCTGGGGGGGCACTGAAGCTTTCTTT.

The V gene is TRBV2, the J gene TRBJ2-7, with D possibly TRBD2 on 6 matching bases. Germline V CDR1 and CDR2: SNHLY, FYNNEI. This CDR3 comprises 16 residues. The ends were cut back, 2 bases at V and 3 bases at J, with 17 bases in the middle. The CDR3 spells CASSESTTSWGYEQYF. The CDR3 DNA reads as TGTGCCAGCAGTGAAAGTACTACTAGCTGGGGCTACGAGCAGTACTTC.

The chain couples TRBV28 to TRBJ1-2, with 8 nucleotides matching TRBD1. Germline CDR1 reads MDHEN; CDR2 reads SYDVKM. V was clipped by 5 bases and J by 8 bases; unmatched bases: 10. This CDR3 spans 14 amino acids. CDR3 DNA sequence: TGTGCCAGCAGTGTATCGGACAGGGCGCGAGGCTACACCTTC. Translation gives CASSVSDRARGYTF.

The chain recombines TRBV7-9 with TRBJ2-2; weak D call: TRBD2 (5 bases). Germline CDR1 reads SEHNR; CDR2 reads FQNEAQ (reference sequence). V lost 3 bases to trimming and J lost 4 bases, with 15 bases between them. The CDR3 is 16 residues long. CDR3 in amino acids: CASSFSSGMGTGELFF. CDR3 nucleotide sequence: TGTGCCAGCAGCTTCTCCTCGGGAATGGGCACCGGGGAGCTGTTTTTT.

The chain couples TRBV7-9 to TRBJ2-2; TRBD2 might be the D (5 bases). V was trimmed by 4 bases and J by 0 bases, leaving 6 bases between them. The CDR3 loop spans 14 amino acids. CDR1 is SEHNR and CDR2 is FQNEAQ in the germline V gene (reference sequence). CDR3 residues: CASSSDSNTGELFF. Written as DNA, the CDR3 is TGTGCCAGCAGCTCGGACTCGAACACCGGGGAGCTGTTTTTT. Variable domain in full (rest from reference TRBV7-9 and TRBJ2-2): DTGVSQNPRHKITKRGQNVTFRCDPISEHNRLYWYRQTLGQGPEFLTYFQNEAQLEKSRLLSDRFSAERPKGSFSTLEIQRTEQGDSAMYLCASSSDSNTGELFFGEGSRLTVL.

The chain employs TRBV9 and TRBJ1-4; D not resolved. V gave up 4 bases and J gave up 8 bases, with 15 bases separating them. Germline CDR1 and CDR2: SGDLS and YYNGEE. The CDR3 runs 14 residues. The CDR3 protein is CASSRGASQEKLFF. CDR3 nucleotides: TGTGCCAGCAGCCGAGGAGCCTCCCAAGAAAAACTGTTTTTT.

This chain connects TRBV29-1 to TRBJ2-2, with D hard to call. V was trimmed by 7 bases and J by 6 bases, leaving 18 bases between them. The CDR3 length is 14 residues. The germline gives CDR1 SQVTM, CDR2 ANQGSEA. In DNA form, the CDR3 reads TGCAGCGCCCCATTTCAGTCTCGTCCCGGGGAGCTGTTTTTT. This translates into CSAPFQSRPGELFF.

The chain recombines TRBV11-2 with TRBJ1-1, with 9 nucleotides matching TRBD1. This CDR3 is 12 amino acids long. The germline CDR1 and CDR2 sequences are SGHAT and FQNNGV. V was clipped by 2 bases and J by 10 bases; unmatched bases: 2. The CDR3 nucleotides read TGTGCCAGCAGCTTATTGGGACAGGGAGCTTTCTTT. Its translation: CASSLLGQGAFF.

This clone was picked up a small number of times. V is TRBV7-9 and J is TRBJ2-7; 9 bases fit TRBD1. Trimming at V came to 5 bases and at J to 3 bases, leaving 11 bases not matched to a gene. The CDR3 has 16 amino acids. CDR1 and CDR2 from the germline V gene are SEHNR and FQNEAQ (reference sequence). The CDR3 coding sequence is TGTGCCAGCAGCCCCGCGGGGACAGGGTCACGCTACGAGCAGTACTTC. Its protein is CASSPAGTGSRYEQYF.

The CDR3 DNA reads as TGTGCCTGGAGCAGCGGATTTTCCTACAATGAGCAGTTCTTC. Its translation is CAWSSGFSYNEQFF. The chain carries TRBV30 and TRBJ2-1; possible D gene TRBD2, 5 bases. This CDR3 has 14 residues. CDR1 is GTSNPN and CDR2 is SVGIG in the germline V gene (reference sequence). V was trimmed by 3 bases and J by 1 base, leaving 10 bases between them.

In this sample, this clone turned up once. The chain is built from TRBV7-2 and TRBJ2-1, with a tentative D call TRBD2 (5 bases). The CDR3 is 16 amino acids. Germline V gene sequence: CDR1 SGHTA, CDR2 FQGNSA. Trimming pared 0 bases from V and 8 bases from J, leaving 17 bases between. The CDR3 DNA reads TGTGCCAGCAGCTTAGCGGCTAGGCCCATGAGGGATGAGCAGTTCTTC. Its protein is CASSLAARPMRDEQFF.

The gene calls are TRBV6-5 and TRBJ2-1; 7 bases fit TRBD1. The CDR3 totals 14 residues. CDR1 MNHEY and CDR2 SVGAGI come from the germline V gene. V was clipped by 4 bases and J by 10 bases; unmatched bases: 10. The CDR3 sequence: CASSFEGQRREQFF. The CDR3 nucleotides read TGTGCCAGCAGTTTCGAGGGACAGCGGAGAGAGCAGTTCTTC.